The sequence of this T cell receptor (beta chain) was determined in a study of beta chain features in type 1 diabetes. Points from the study as a whole: Patients with Type 1 diabetes showed moderately but significantly shorter TCRB CDR3s in all four CD4+ subsets.

In this sample, this clone turned up a few times. Its antigen is as yet unknown. The isolated RNA, all of it, was reverse transcribed, so expressed TCRB transcripts were what got sequenced. The assay was immunoSEQ multiplex PCR, and TCRdb's table has in-frame clones only and misses some. The sample yields 130,000 or so clones, approximately 9.8% seen once. Germline V gene lookup returns CDR1 SEHNR and CDR2 FQNEAQ (reference sequence). V lost 4 bases, J lost 4 bases, and 10 bases lay in between. The CDR3 is 14 amino acids. The chain employs TRBV7-9 and TRBJ1-4, with TRBD1 as a possible D gene (6 bases). The receptor was isolated from a woman between 35 and 50 years old in good health. Sample: central memory CD4+ T cells from blood. CDR3 in DNA: TGTGCCAGCAGCTCGCAGGGGAGTAATGAAAAACTGTTTTTT. It encodes CASSSQGSNEKLFF.